This TCR beta chain was documented in a study of T cell changes during pregnancy in multiple sclerosis. This table comes from immunoSEQ multiplex PCR, and its TCRdb copy is limited to in-frame clones, with some not included. The sample holds about 41,000 clones; roughly 87% are singletons and the top ten take more than 0.6%. Germline-derived CDR1 and CDR2 are SGHRS and YFSETQ. V dropped 0 bases and J dropped 7; count of bases not matched to a gene: 10. The CDR3 covers 19 residues. The starting material was CD4+ T cells from peripheral blood mononuclear cells, obtained in the first trimester of pregnancy. The rearrangement uses TRBV5-1 and TRBJ2-1; 16 positions agree with TRBD2. The receptor's source is a female donor with multiple sclerosis, enrolled in a pregnancy study. CDR3 in DNA: TGCGCCAGCAGCTTGGCCCGGGGACTAGCGGGAGGGAATGGTAATGAGCAGTTCTTC. The encoded protein is CASSLARGLAGGNGNEQFF.